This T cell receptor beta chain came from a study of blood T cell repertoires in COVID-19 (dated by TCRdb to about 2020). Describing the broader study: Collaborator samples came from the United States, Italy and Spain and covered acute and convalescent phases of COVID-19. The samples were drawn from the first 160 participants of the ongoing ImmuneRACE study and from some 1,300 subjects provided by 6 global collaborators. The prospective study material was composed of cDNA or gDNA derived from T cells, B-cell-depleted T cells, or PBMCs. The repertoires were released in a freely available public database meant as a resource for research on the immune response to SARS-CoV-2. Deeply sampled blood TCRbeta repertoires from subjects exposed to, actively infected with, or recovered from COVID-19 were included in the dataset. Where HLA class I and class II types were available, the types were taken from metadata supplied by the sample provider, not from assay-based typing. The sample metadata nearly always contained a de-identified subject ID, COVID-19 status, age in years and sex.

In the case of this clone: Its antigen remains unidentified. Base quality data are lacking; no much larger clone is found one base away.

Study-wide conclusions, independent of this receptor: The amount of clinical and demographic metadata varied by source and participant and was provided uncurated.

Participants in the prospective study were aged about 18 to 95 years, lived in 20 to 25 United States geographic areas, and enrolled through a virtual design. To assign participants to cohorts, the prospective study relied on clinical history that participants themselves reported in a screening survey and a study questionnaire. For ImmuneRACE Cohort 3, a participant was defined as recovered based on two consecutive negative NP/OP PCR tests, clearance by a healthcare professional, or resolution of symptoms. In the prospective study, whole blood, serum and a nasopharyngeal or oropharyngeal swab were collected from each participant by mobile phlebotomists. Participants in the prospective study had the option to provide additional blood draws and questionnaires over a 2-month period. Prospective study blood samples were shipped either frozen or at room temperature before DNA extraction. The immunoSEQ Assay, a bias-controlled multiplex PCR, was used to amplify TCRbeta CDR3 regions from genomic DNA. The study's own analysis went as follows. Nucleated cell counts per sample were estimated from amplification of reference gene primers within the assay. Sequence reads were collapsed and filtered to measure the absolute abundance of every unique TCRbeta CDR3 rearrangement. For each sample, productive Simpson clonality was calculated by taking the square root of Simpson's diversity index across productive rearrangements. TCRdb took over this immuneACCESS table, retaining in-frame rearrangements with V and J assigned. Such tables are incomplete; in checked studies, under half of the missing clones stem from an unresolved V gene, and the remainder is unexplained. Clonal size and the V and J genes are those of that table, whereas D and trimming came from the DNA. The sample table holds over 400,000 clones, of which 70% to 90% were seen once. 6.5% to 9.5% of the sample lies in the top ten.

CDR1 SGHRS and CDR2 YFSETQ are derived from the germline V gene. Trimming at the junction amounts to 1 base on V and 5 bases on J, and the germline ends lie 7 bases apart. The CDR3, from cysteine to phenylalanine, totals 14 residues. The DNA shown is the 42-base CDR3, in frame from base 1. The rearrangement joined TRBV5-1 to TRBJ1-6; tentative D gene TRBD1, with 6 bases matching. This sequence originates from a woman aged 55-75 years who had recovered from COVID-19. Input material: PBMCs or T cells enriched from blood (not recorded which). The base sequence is TGCGCCAGCAGCTTGACAGGGAATAATTCACCCCTCCACTTT. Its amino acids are CASSLTGNNSPLHF.